Each of the 14 T cell receptor beta chains below was sequenced from the same sample in a study of blood T cell repertoires in COVID-19. Libraries were prepared by immunoSEQ multiplex PCR; TCRdb keeps only in-frame clonotypes and omits some of them. The sample shows 200,000 to 300,000 clones, roughly 80% of them seen only once. The specimen sequenced was peripheral blood. Every receptor here comes from a woman aged 18-29 years with acute or convalescent COVID-19.

The chain recombines TRBV6-5 with TRBJ1-5, with D possibly being TRBD1 (6 bases). CDR3 size: 14 residues. Germline V gene data show CDR1 as MNHEY and CDR2 as SVGAGI. Trimming stripped 7 bases from V and 7 bases from J, with 17 bases between. The CDR3, as DNA: TGTGCCAGCACTAGGGGGGGACCCGGGCAGCCCCAGCATTTT. Its protein is CASTRGGPGQPQHF.

The chain is built from TRBV29-1 and TRBJ1-1, with unresolved D. The V and J ends lost 5 bases and 2 bases respectively, with 12 bases between them. The CDR3 covers 13 residues. Looked up from germline, CDR1 is SQVTM and CDR2 is ANQGSEA. The CDR3 DNA follows: TGCAGCGTTCTGACTTTCGATAACACTGAAGCTTTCTTT. Residues: CSVLTFDNTEAFF.

The count of this clone is one. The chain combines TRBV28 with TRBJ1-3; D is undetermined. V was clipped by 5 bases and J by 0 bases, with 11 bases between them. The CDR3 has 15 amino acids. The germline V gene encodes CDR1 MDHEN and CDR2 SYDVKM. CDR3 in amino acids: CASSTSQNSGNTIYF. In DNA form, the CDR3 reads TGTGCCAGCAGTACAAGTCAGAACTCTGGAAACACCATATATTTT.

The chain uses TRBV18 and TRBJ2-1; D not certain. Trimming stripped 0 bases from V and 1 base from J, with 13 bases between. The CDR3 runs to 17 residues. Germline V gene lookup returns CDR1 KGHSH and CDR2 LQKENI. The CDR3 DNA is TGTGCCAGCTCACCACCCGAGGCCCTATTGTCCTACAATGAGCAGTTCTTC. Residues: CASSPPEALLSYNEQFF. The full variable domain, with the rest looked up from reference TRBV18 and TRBJ2-1, is NAGVMQNPRHLVRRRGQEARLRCSPMKGHSHVYWYRQLPEEGLKFMVYLQKENIIDESGMPKERFSAEFPKEGPSILRIQQVVRGDSAAYFCASSPPEALLSYNEQFFGPGTRLTVL.

This clone appeared many times. The DNA of the CDR3 is TGTGCCAGCGAGACGGACGGGGGCGAGCAGTACTTC. It codes for CASETDGGEQYF. V and J are TRBV18 and TRBJ2-7; TRBD2 is a possible D gene (6 bases). Trimming removed 8 bases at V and 6 bases at J, with 14 bases between. The germline CDR1 and CDR2 sequences are KGHSH and LQKENI. The CDR3 has 12 residues.

This chain links TRBV7-2 with TRBJ1-1; TRBD1 might be the D (5 bases). Germline V gene sequence: CDR1 SGHTA, CDR2 FQGNSA. Trimming removed 5 bases from V and 1 base from J, with 8 bases in between. The CDR3 runs to 13 residues. CDR3 in DNA: TGTGCCAGCAGCACAGACAGGAACACTGAAGCTTTCTTT. Protein sequence: CASSTDRNTEAFF.

This clone appeared a few times. This chain uses TRBV15 with TRBJ1-4; no clear D gene. The CDR3 is made up of 16 amino acids. Germline CDR1 LNHNV, CDR2 YYDKDF (reference sequence). V lost 0 bases and J 1 base, leaving 9 bases between the germline ends. DNA for the CDR3: TGTGCCACCAGCAGAGACCCACACAGAACTAATGAAAAACTGTTTTTT. Its protein product is CATSRDPHRTNEKLFF.

The V and J genes are TRBV4-3 and TRBJ1-3; D possibly corresponds to TRBD1 (5 bases). Trimming pared 3 bases from V and 0 bases from J, leaving 12 bases between. The CDR3 extends over 16 amino acids. Germline V gene data show CDR1 as LGHNA and CDR2 as YSLEER. CDR3 DNA sequence: TGCGCCAGCAGCCAGGGACTTCTGAGCTCTGGAAACACCATATATTTT. Its protein product is CASSQGLLSSGNTIYF.

This clone was found a few times. The CDR3 region is CATILQGGALDTQYF. CDR3 DNA: TGTGCCACCATACTACAAGGGGGCGCCCTAGATACGCAGTATTTT. The chain employs TRBV19 and TRBJ2-3; 7 nucleotides match TRBD1. Germline values: CDR1 LNHDA, CDR2 SQIVND (reference sequence). The CDR3 is 15 residues long. J lost 5 bases, V lost 10 bases, and 15 bases had no gene match.

V and J are TRBV4-3 and TRBJ2-1; maybe TRBD2 (6 bases). CDR3 length: 17 residues. Germline assignment: CDR1 LGHNA and CDR2 YSLEER. V was shortened by 0 bases and J by 7 bases, with 19 bases between the two germline ends. The DNA for the CDR3 is TGCGCCAGCAGCCAAGACGGATCGAGTGGGAGGCGTAATGAGCAGTTCTTC. It codes for CASSQDGSSGRRNEQFF.

The gene calls are TRBV21-1 and TRBJ1-5. TRBV21-1 is reported as a pseudogene. This CDR3 contains 16 residues. In DNA form, the CDR3 reads TGTGCCAGCAATTTTGGGGGGGCGGGTGTGTATCAGCCCCAGCATTTT. Translation gives CASNFGGAGVYQPQHF.

This chain links TRBV4-3 with TRBJ1-5; 9 positions agree with TRBD1. J gave up 0 bases and V 4 bases, and 10 bases lay outside the gene matches. Germline V gives CDR1 LGHNA, CDR2 YSLEER. The CDR3 spans 18 residues. CDR3 amino acids: CASSRGLGQGNSNQPQHF. For the CDR3, the DNA is TGCGCCAGCAGCCGAGGACTAGGACAGGGGAATAGCAATCAGCCCCAGCATTTT.

V usage is TRBV9 and J usage is TRBJ2-5; D remains ambiguous. Trimming left V 1 base short and J 1 base short, with 11 bases between. This CDR3 contains 15 residues. From germline, CDR1 is SGDLS and CDR2 YYNGEE. CDR3 sequence reads: CASSVKPTSQETQYF. Here the CDR3 DNA reads TGTGCCAGCAGCGTAAAGCCCACGAGCCAAGAGACCCAGTACTTC. Full variable domain (rest looked up from reference TRBV9 and TRBJ2-5): DSGVTQTPKHLITATGQRVTLRCSPRSGDLSVYWYQQSLDQGLQFLIQYYNGEERAKGNILERFSAQQFPDLHSELNLSSLELGDSALYFCASSVKPTSQETQYFGPGTRLLVL.

J is TRBJ2-3 and V is TRBV27; 7 bases map to TRBD2. CDR1 MNHEY and CDR2 SMNVEV come from the germline V gene (reference sequence). CDR3 length: 17 residues. Unmatched junction bases numbered 11, after V lost 5 bases and J lost 0 bases. CDR3 sequence reads: CASSPIPWEGSTDTQYF. The CDR3 nucleotides are TGTGCCAGCAGTCCTATCCCCTGGGAGGGCAGCACAGATACGCAGTATTTT.